This T cell receptor (beta chain) appears in the sequencing data of a study of T-cell reconstitution after alpha-beta-depleted transplantation in children. Germline V gene data show CDR1 as SGDLS and CDR2 as YYNGEE. V gave up 3 bases and J gave up 7 bases, with 29 bases separating them. The CDR3 has 19 residues. TCRbeta library preparation incorporated unique molecular identifiers. TCRdb passed the PCR reads through MiXCR, listing each CDR3 protein once. The sample yields about 540,000 distinct CDR3 sequences, around 16% seen once. The V call is TRBV9, the J call TRBJ2-1, with D perhaps TRBD1 or TRBD2 (5 bases each). This receptor was taken from a human donor who donated a stem cell graft to a child with acute lymphoblastic leukemia. The sequences come from PBMCs from the stem cell graft donor, collected from the stem cell graft. CDR3 DNA sequence: TGTGCCAGCAGCGCACCGACACCCGCAGTCTGGGACGTACAGAATGAGCAGTTCTTC. Translation: CASSAPTPAVWDVQNEQFF.